The T cell receptor (beta chain) described here comes from a study of spatial heterogeneity in lung cancer. This clonotype came up many times. TCRdb called the 5' RACE reads again in MiXCR, with one record for every CDR3 protein. The profile shows fewer than 50,000 distinct CDR3 sequences, 8% to 11% of them singletons. Germline V gene sequence: CDR1 SGHAT, CDR2 FQDESV (reference sequence). With 4 bases clipped from V and 4 bases from J, the junction kept 6 bases outside the gene matches. This CDR3 is built from 15 residues. Time point reported: blood at routine non-recurrence follow-up after resection.

The chain employs TRBV11-1 and TRBJ1-2; 10 nucleotides line up with TRBD1. The source is a female donor with early-stage non-small cell lung cancer. The sample was PBMCs, taken at follow-up. DNA of the CDR3: TGTGCCAGCAGCTCGCCCGGGACAGGGGTCTATGGCTACACCTTC. Translating gives CASSSPGTGVYGYTF. Complete variable domain (other parts from reference TRBV11-1 and TRBJ1-2): EAEVAQSPRYKITEKSQAVAFWCDPISGHATLYWYRQILGQGPELLVQFQDESVVDDSQLPKDRFSAERLKGVDSTLKIQPAELGDSAMYLCASSSPGTGVYGYTFGSGTRLTVV.